This T cell receptor (beta chain) was retrieved from a study of identical twins. General observations from the study: With beta out-of-frame sequences, excess sharing by twins was weaker. High-abundance cord blood beta clonotypes had fewer insertions; memory repertoires showed none. Compared with models, monozygotic twins showed more out-of-frame TCR alpha sharing. Where out-of-frame alpha sequences were twin-shared, they showed excess low generation probability.

TCRdb processed the 5' RACE reads anew with MiXCR; each CDR3 protein has one entry. The sample comprises hundreds of thousands of distinct CDR3 sequences, 9% to 15% of which are singletons, and around 1.6% rests with the top ten. V was clipped by 3 bases and J by 3 bases, with 11 bases between them. The CDR3 contains 14 residues. This clonotype was counted ten times or more. Its antigen is undetermined. These data were also filed under a second study, of yellow fever vaccine responses in identical twins.

The specimen sequenced was PBMCs. The origin of this receptor is a woman between 18 and 29 years old in good health. This chain joins TRBV12-3 or TRBV12-4 and TRBJ1-2; tentatively, D is TRBD1 (6 bases). Written as DNA, the CDR3 is TGTGCCAGCAGTTTCACAGGGAAGGACTATGGCTACACCTTC. This encodes CASSFTGKDYGYTF.